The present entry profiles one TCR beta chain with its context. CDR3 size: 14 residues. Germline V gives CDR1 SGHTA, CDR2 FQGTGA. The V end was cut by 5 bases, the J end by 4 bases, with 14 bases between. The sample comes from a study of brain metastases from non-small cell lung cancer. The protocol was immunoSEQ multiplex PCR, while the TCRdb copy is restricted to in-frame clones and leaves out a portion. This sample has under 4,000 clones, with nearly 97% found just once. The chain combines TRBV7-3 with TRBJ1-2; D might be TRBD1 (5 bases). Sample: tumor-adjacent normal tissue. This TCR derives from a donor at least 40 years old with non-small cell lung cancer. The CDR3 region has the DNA TGTGCCAGCAGCCCGGGGACGGGCCGCTATGGCTACACCTTC. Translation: CASSPGTGRYGYTF. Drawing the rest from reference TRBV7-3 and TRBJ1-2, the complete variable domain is GAGVSQTPSNKVTEKGKYVELRCDPISGHTALYWYRQSLGQGPEFLIYFQGTGAADDSGLPNDRFFAVRPEGSVSTLKIQRTERGDSAVYLCASSPGTGRYGYTFGSGTRLTVV.